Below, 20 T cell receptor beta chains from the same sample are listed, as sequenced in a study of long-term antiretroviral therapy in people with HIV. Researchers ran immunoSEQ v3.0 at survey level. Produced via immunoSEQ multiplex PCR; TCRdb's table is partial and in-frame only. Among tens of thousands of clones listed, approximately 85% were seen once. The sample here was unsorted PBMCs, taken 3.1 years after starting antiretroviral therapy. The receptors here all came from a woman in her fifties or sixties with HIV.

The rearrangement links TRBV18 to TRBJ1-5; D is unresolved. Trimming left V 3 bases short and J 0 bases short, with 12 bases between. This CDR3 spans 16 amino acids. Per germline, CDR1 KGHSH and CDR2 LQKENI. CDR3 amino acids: CASSPFGTISNQPQHF. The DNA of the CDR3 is TGTGCCAGCTCACCTTTCGGTACGATTAGCAATCAGCCCCAGCATTTT.

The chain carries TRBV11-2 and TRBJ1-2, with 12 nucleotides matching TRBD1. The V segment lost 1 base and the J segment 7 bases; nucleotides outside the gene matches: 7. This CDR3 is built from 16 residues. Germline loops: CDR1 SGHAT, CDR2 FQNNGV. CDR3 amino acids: CASSLGGQGAGGGYTF. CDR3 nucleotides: TGTGCCAGCAGCTTAGGGGGACAGGGGGCAGGCGGTGGCTACACCTTC.

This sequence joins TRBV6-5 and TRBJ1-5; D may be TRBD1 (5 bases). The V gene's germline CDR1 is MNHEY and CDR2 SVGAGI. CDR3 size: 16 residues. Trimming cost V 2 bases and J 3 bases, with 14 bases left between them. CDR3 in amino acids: CASSYPREGDNQPQHF. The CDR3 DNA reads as TGTGCCAGCAGTTACCCCCGGGAAGGGGACAATCAGCCCCAGCATTTT.

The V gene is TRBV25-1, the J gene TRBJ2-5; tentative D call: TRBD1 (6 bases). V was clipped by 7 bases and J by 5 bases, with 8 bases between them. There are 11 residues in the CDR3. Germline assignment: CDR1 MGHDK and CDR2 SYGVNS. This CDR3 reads CASNQGETQYF. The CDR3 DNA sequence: TGTGCCAGCAACCAGGGGGAGACCCAGTACTTC.

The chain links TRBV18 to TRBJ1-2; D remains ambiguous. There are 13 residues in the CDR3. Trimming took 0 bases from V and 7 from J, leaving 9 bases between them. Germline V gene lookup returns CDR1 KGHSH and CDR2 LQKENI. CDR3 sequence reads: CASSPPPVSGYTF. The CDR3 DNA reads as TGTGCCAGCTCACCACCCCCCGTTAGTGGCTACACCTTC.

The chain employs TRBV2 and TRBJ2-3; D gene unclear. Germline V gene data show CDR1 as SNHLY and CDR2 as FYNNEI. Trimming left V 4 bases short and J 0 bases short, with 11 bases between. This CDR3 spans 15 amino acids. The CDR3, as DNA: TGTGCCAGCAGTGGTACGGTCGCTAGCACAGATACGCAGTATTTT. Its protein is CASSGTVASTDTQYF.

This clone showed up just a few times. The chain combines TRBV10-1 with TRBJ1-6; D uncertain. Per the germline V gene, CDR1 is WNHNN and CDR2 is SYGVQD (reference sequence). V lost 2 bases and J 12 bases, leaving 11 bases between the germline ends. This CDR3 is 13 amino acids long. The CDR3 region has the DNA TGCGCCAGCAGTGAGAGCGTGTCAGGACCCCTCCACTTT. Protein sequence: CASSESVSGPLHF.

For the CDR3, the DNA is TGCGCCAGCAGCCAAGTAGGGAGGGCCACTGAAGCTTTCTTT. Translation gives CASSQVGRATEAFF. The chain is built from TRBV4-3 and TRBJ1-1, with no clear D. Trimming took off 1 base at V and 4 bases at J, with 10 bases between the two ends. The CDR3 covers 14 residues. Germline V gives CDR1 LGHNA, CDR2 YSLEER.

The CDR3 DNA reads TGTGCCAGCAGCAGAAGTAGCTACTGGGCGAATGAGCAGTTCTTC. Amino acid sequence: CASSRSSYWANEQFF. The V and J genes are TRBV5-6 and TRBJ2-1; D call uncertain. This CDR3 is 15 amino acids long. Germline V gene data show CDR1 as SGHDT and CDR2 as YYEEEE. Trimming shortened V by 4 bases and J by 7 bases, and 18 bases separated the two germline ends.

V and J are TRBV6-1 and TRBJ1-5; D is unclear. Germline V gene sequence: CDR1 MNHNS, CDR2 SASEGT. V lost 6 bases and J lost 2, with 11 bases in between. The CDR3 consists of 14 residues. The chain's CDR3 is CASRQDPGNQPQHF. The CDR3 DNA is TGTGCCAGCAGGCAGGACCCTGGCAATCAGCCCCAGCATTTT.

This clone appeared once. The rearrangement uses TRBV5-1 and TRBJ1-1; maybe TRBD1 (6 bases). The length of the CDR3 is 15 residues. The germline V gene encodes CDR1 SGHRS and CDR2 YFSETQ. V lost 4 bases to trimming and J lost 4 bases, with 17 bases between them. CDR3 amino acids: CASSPPEGGITEAFF. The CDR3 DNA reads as TGCGCCAGCAGCCCACCGGAGGGGGGGATCACTGAAGCTTTCTTT.

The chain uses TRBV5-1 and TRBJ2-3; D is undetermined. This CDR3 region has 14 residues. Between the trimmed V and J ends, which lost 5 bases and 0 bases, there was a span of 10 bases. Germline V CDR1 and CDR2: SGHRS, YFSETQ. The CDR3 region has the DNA TGCGCCAGCAGGGTCCAGCTTAGCACAGATACGCAGTATTTT. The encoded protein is CASRVQLSTDTQYF.

The CDR3, as DNA: TGTGCCAGCAGTCCTCGAGGGGGTCAAGGAGAGACCCAGTACTTC. As protein: CASSPRGGQGETQYF. The chain recombines TRBV5-4 with TRBJ2-5; D perhaps matches TRBD1 (6 bases). Trimming took off 5 bases at V and 4 bases at J, with 18 bases between the two ends. The CDR3 length is 15 residues. Germline-derived CDR1 and CDR2 are SGHNT and YYREEE (reference sequence).

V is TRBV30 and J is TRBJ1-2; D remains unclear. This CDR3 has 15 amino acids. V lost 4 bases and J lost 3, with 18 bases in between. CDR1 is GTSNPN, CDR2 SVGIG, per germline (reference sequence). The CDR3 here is CAWIIRDGSHYGYTF. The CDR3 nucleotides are TGTGCCTGGATCATCCGGGATGGGTCGCACTATGGCTACACCTTC.

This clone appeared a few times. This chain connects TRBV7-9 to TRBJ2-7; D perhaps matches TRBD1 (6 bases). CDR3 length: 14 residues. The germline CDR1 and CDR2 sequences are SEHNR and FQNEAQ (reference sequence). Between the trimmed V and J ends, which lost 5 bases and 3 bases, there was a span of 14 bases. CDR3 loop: CASSQPGHNYEQYF. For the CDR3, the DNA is TGTGCCAGCAGCCAGCCGGGACACAACTACGAGCAGTACTTC.

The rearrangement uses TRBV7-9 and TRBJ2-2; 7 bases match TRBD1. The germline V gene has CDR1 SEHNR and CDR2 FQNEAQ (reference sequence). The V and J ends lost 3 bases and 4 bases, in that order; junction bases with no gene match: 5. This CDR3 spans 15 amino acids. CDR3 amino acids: CASSFTTGRTGELFF. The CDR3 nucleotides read TGTGCCAGCAGCTTTACGACAGGGCGCACCGGGGAGCTGTTTTTT.

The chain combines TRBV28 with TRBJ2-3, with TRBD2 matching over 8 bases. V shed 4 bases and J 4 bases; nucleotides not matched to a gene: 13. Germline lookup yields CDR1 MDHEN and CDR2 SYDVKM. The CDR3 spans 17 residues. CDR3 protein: CASSSDFGLADADTQYF. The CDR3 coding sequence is TGTGCCAGCAGTTCTGATTTCGGACTAGCTGACGCAGATACGCAGTATTTT.

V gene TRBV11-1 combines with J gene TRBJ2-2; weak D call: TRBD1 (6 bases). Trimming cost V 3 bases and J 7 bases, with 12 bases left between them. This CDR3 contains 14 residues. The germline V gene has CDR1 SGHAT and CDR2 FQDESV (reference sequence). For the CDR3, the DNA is TGTGCCAGCAGCTTTCACAGGGCTGGCGGGGAGCTGTTTTTT. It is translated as CASSFHRAGGELFF. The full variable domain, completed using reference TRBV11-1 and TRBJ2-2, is EAEVAQSPRYKITEKSQAVAFWCDPISGHATLYWYRQILGQGPELLVQFQDESVVDDSQLPKDRFSAERLKGVDSTLKIQPAELGDSAMYLCASSFHRAGGELFFGEGSRLTVL.

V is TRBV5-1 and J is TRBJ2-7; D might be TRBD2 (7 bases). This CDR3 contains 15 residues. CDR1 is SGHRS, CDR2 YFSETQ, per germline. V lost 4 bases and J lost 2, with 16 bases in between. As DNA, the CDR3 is TGCGCCAGCAGCCCCTTGGAGGGGGGGGCCTACGAGCAGTACTTC. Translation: CASSPLEGGAYEQYF.

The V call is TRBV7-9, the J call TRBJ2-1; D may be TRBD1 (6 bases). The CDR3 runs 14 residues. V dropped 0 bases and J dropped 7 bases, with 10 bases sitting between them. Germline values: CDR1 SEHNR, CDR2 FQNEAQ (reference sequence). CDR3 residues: CASSLARQGNEQFF. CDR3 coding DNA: TGTGCCAGCAGCTTAGCGCGGCAGGGGAATGAGCAGTTCTTC.